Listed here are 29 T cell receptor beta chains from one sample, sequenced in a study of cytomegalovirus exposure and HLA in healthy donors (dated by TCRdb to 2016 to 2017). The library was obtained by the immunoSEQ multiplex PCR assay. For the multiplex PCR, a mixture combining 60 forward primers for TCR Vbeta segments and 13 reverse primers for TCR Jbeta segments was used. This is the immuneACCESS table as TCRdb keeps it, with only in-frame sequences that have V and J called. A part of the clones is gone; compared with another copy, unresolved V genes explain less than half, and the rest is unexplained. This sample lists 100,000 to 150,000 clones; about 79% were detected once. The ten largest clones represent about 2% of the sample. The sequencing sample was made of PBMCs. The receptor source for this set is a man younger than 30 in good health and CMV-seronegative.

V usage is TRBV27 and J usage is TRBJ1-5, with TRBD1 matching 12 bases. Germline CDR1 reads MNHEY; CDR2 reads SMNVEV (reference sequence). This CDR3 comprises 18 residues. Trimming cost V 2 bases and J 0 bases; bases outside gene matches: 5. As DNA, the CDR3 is TGTGCCAGCAGTTTACTGGGACAGGGGGCTGTTAGCAATCAGCCCCAGCATTTT. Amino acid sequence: CASSLLGQGAVSNQPQHF.

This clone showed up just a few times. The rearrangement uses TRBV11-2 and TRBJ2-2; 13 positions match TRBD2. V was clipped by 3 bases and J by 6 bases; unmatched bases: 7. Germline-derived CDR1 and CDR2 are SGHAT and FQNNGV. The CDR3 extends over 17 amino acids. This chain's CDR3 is CASSLRTSGSGAGELFF. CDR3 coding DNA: TGTGCCAGCAGCTTGCGGACTAGCGGGAGTGGAGCCGGGGAGCTGTTTTTT.

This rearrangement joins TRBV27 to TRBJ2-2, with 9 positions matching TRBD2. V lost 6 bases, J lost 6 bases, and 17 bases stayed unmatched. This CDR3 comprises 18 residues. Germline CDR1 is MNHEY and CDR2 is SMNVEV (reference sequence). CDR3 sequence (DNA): TGTGCCAGCAGCCCCATCGGGTTAGGTAGCGGGAGACCCGGGGAGCTGTTTTTT. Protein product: CASSPIGLGSGRPGELFF.

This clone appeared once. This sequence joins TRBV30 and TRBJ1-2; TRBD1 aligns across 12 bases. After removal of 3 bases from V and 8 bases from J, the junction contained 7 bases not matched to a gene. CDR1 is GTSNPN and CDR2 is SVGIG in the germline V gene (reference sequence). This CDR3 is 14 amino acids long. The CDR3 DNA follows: TGTGCCTGGAGGCCGGGACAGGGGGCGGAAGGCTACACCTTC. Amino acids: CAWRPGQGAEGYTF.

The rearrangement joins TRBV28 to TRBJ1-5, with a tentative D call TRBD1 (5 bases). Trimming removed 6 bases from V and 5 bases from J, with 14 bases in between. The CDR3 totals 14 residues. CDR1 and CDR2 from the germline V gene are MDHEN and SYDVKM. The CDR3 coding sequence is TGTGCCAGCAGCAAGCCTCAGGGATATCAGCCCCAGCATTTT. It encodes CASSKPQGYQPQHF.

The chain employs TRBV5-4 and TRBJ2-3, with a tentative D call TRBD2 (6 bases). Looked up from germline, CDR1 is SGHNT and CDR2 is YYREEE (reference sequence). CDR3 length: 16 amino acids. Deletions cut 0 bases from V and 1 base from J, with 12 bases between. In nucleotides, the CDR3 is TGTGCCAGCAGCTTGGACCTAGCGACTGGCACAGATACGCAGTATTTT. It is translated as CASSLDLATGTDTQYF.

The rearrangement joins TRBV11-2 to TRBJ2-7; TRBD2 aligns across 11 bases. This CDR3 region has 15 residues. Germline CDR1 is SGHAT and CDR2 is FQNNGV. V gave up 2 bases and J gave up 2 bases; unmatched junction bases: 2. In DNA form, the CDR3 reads TGTGCCAGCAGCTTAATAGCGGGAGGGCCCTACGAGCAGTACTTC. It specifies CASSLIAGGPYEQYF.

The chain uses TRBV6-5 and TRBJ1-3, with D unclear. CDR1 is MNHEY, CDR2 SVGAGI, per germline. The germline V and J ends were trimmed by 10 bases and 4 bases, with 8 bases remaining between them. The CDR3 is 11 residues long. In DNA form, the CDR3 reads TGTGCCACCAAACAGGGAAACACCATATATTTT. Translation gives CATKQGNTIYF.

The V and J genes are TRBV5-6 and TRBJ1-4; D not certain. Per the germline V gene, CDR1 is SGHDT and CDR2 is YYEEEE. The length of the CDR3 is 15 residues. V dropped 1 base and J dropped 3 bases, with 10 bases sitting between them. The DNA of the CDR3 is TGTGCCAGCAGCTTGTACGGCAGCGCTAATGAAAAACTGTTTTTT. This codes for CASSLYGSANEKLFF.

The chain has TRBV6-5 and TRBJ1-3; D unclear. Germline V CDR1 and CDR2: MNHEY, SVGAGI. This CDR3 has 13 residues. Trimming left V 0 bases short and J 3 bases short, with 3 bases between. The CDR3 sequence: CASSYSSGNTIYF. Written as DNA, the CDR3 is TGTGCCAGCAGTTACTCGAGTGGAAACACCATATATTTT.

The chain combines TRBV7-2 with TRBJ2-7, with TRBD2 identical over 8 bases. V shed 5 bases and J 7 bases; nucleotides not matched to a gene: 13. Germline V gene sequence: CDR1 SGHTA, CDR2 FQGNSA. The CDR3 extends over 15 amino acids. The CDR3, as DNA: TGTGCCAGCAGCCTCAGCGGGAGAGGGGCCGGGGAGCAGTACTTC. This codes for CASSLSGRGAGEQYF.

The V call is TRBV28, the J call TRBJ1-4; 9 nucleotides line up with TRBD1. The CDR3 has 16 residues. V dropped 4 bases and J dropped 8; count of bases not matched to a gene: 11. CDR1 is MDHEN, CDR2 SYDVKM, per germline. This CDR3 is CASSSHPQGAREKLFF. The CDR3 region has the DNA TGTGCCAGCAGTTCACACCCACAGGGGGCGCGGGAAAAACTGTTTTTT.

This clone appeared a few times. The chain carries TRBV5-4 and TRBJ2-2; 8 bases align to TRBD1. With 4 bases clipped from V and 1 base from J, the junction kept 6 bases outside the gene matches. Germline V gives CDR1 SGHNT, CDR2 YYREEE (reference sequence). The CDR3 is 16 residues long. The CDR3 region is CASSLPGGRNTGELFF. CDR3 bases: TGTGCCAGCAGCCTACCAGGGGGCAGGAACACCGGGGAGCTGTTTTTT. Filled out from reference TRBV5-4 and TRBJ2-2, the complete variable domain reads ETGVTQSPTHLIKTRGQQVTLRCSSQSGHNTVSWYQQALGQGPQFIFQYYREEENGRGNFPPRFSGLQFPNYSSELNVNALELDDSALYLCASSLPGGRNTGELFFGEGSRLTVL.

The CDR3 bases are TGTGCCAGCAGCTTTAGGACTAGCGGCACAGATACGCAGTATTTT. It specifies CASSFRTSGTDTQYF. This sequence joins TRBV7-2 and TRBJ2-3; TRBD2 matches at 9 bases. Losses at the gene ends were 3 bases for V and 1 base for J; bases not matched to a gene: 2. The CDR3 contains 15 residues. Per germline, CDR1 SGHTA and CDR2 FQGNSA.

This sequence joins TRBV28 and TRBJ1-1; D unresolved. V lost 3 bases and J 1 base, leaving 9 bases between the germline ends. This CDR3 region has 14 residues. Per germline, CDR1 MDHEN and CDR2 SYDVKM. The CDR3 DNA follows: TGTGCCAGCAGTTTTGCGGGAGCGAACACTGAAGCTTTCTTT. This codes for CASSFAGANTEAFF. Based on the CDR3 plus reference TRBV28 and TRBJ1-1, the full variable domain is DVKVTQSSRYLVKRTGEKVFLECVQDMDHENMFWYRQDPGLGLRLIYFSYDVKMKEKGDIPEGYSVSREKKERFSLILESASTNQTSMYLCASSFAGANTEAFFGQGTRLTVV.

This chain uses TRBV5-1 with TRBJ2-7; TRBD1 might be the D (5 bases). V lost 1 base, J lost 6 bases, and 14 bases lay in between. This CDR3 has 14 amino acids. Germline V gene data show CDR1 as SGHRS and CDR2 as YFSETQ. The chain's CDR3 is CASSLPGMVSEQYF. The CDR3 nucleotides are TGCGCCAGCAGCTTGCCAGGGATGGTCTCCGAGCAGTACTTC.

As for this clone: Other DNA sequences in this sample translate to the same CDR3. For the CDR3, the DNA is TGCAGCGTTTATTATAGGACAGATACAGCAACTAATGAAAAACTGTTTTTT. Its protein product is CSVYYRTDTATNEKLFF. This chain connects TRBV29-1 to TRBJ1-4; a weak D match, TRBD1 (6 bases). Germline CDR1 and CDR2: SQVTM and ANQGSEA. Trimming shortened V by 5 bases and J by 0 bases, and 19 bases separated the two germline ends. This CDR3 has 17 residues.

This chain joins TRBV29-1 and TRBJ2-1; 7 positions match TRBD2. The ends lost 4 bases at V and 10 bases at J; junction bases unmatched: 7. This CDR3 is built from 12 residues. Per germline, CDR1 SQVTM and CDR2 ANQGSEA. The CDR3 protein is CSVARTSGEQFF. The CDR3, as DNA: TGCAGCGTTGCAAGGACTAGTGGGGAGCAGTTCTTC.

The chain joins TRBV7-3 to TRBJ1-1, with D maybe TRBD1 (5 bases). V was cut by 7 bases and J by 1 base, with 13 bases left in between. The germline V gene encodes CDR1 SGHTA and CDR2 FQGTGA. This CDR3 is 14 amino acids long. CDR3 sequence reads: CASTVGGSNTEAFF. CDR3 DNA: TGTGCCAGCACGGTCGGGGGGTCGAACACTGAAGCTTTCTTT.

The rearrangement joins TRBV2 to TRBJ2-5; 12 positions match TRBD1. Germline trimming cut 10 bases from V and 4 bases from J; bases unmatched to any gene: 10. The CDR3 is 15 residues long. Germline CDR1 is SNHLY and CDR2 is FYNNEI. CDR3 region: CATQPGQGARETQYF. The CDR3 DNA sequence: TGTGCCACTCAACCGGGACAGGGGGCTAGAGAGACCCAGTACTTC.

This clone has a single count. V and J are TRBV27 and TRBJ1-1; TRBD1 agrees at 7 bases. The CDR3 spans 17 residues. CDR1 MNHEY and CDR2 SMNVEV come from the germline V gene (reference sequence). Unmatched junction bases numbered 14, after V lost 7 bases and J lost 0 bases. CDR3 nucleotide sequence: TGTGCCAGCAACTTCCTTCACCCAGGGGGACTGAACACTGAAGCTTTCTTT. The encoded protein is CASNFLHPGGLNTEAFF.

The CDR3 loop reads CSVIWTDYNEQFF. CDR3 sequence (DNA): TGCAGCGTTATCTGGACAGACTACAATGAGCAGTTCTTC. The genes are TRBV29-1 and TRBJ2-1, with D tentatively TRBD1 (6 bases). V was clipped by 5 bases and J by 3 bases, with 11 bases between them. CDR1 and CDR2 from the germline V gene are SQVTM and ANQGSEA. This CDR3 spans 13 amino acids.

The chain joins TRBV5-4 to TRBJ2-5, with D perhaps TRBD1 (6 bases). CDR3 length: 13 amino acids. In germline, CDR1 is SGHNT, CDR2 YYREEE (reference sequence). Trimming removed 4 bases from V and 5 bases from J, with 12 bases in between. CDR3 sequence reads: CASSIQGKETQYF. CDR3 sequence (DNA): TGTGCCAGCAGCATACAGGGCAAGGAGACCCAGTACTTC.

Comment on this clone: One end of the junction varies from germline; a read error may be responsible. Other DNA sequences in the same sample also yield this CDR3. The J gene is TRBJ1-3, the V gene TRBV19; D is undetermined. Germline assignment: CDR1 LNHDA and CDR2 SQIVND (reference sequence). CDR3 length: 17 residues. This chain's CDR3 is CASSSTGSPSGENTIYF. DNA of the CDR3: TGTGCCAGTAGTTCGACGGGATCCCCCTCCGGCGAGAACACTATATATTTT.

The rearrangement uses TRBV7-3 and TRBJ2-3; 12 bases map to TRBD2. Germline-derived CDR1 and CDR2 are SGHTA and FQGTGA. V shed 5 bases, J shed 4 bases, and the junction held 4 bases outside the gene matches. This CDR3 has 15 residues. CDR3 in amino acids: CASSPTSGSADTQYF. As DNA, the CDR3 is TGTGCCAGCAGCCCGACTAGCGGGAGTGCAGATACGCAGTATTTT.

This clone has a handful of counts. The CDR3 reads CSVEPVSGSRPYEQYF. Written as DNA, the CDR3 is TGCAGCGTCGAACCCGTTAGCGGGAGTCGCCCCTACGAGCAGTACTTC. The rearrangement uses TRBV29-1 and TRBJ2-7; 9 bases match TRBD2. V was clipped by 6 bases and J by 2 bases; unmatched bases: 14. This CDR3 region has 16 residues. Germline CDR1 and CDR2: SQVTM and ANQGSEA.

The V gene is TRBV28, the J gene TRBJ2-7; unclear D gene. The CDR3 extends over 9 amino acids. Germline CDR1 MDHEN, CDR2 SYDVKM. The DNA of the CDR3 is TGTGGCGCAGGTAACGAGCAGTACTTC. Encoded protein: CGAGNEQYF.

The CDR3 coding sequence is TGTGCCAGCTCACCACTATACAGGGGGAGTCACACTGAAGCTTTCTTT. Its translation: CASSPLYRGSHTEAFF. This sequence joins TRBV18 and TRBJ1-1, with 8 bases aligning to TRBD1. CDR3 length: 16 amino acids. V lost 1 base to trimming and J lost 3 bases; unmatched junction nucleotides: 7. The germline V gene encodes CDR1 KGHSH and CDR2 LQKENI.

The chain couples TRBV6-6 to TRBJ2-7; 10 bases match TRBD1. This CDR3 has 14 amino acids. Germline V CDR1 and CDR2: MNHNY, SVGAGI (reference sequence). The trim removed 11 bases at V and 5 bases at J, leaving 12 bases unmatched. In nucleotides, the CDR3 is TGTGCCGCGCGACAGGGGGCTAGTACGGACGAGCAGTACGTC. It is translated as CAARQGASTDEQYV.